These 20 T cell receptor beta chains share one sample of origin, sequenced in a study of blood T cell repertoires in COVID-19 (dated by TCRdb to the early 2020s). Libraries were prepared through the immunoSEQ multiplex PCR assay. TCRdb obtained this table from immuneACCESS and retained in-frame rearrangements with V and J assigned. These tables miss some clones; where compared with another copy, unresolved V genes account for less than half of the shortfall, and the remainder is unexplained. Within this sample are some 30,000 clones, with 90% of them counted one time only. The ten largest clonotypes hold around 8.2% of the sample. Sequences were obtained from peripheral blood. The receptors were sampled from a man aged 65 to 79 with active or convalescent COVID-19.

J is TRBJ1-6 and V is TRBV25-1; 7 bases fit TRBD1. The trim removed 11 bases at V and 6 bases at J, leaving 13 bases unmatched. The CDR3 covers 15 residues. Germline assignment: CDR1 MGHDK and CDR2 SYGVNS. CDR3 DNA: TGTGCCGCAAATTCAGGGACAGCCGCTAATTCACCCCTCCACTTT. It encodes CAANSGTAANSPLHF.

The chain's CDR3 is CAISAQGANTEAFF. CDR3 in DNA: TGTGCCATCAGCGCCCAGGGTGCGAACACTGAAGCTTTCTTT. The chain carries TRBV10-3 and TRBJ1-1; a weak D match, TRBD1 (5 bases). There are 14 residues in the CDR3. V lost 6 bases to trimming and J lost 1 base, with 12 bases between them. Germline loops: CDR1 ENHRY, CDR2 SYGVKD.

DNA of the CDR3: TGTGCCAGCAGCTCCGGACAGGGGGCGAATTCACCCCTCCACTTT. This codes for CASSSGQGANSPLHF. This sequence joins TRBV11-2 and TRBJ1-6, with TRBD1 identical over 11 bases. CDR1 and CDR2 from the germline V gene are SGHAT and FQNNGV. V shed 4 bases and J 7 bases; nucleotides not matched to a gene: 3. The CDR3 covers 15 residues.

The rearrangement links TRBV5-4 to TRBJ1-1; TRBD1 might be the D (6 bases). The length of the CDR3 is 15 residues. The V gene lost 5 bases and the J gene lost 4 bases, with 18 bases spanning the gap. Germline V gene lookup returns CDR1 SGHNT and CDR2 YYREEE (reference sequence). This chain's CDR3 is CASSFKTGIFTEAFF. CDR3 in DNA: TGTGCCAGCAGTTTTAAGACAGGCATATTCACTGAAGCTTTCTTT.

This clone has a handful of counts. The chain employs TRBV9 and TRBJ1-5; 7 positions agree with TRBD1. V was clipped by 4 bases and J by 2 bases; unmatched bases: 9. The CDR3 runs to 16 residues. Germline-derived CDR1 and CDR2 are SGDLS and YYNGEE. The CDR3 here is CASSSTDRAGNQPQHF. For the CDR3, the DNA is TGTGCCAGCAGCTCAACCGACAGGGCTGGCAATCAGCCCCAGCATTTT.

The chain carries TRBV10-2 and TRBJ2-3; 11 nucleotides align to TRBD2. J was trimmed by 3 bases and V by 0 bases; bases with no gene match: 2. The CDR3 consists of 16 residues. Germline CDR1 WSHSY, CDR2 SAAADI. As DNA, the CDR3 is TGCGCCAGCAGTGAGTCGCTAGCGGGAGGAACAGATACGCAGTATTTT. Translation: CASSESLAGGTDTQYF.

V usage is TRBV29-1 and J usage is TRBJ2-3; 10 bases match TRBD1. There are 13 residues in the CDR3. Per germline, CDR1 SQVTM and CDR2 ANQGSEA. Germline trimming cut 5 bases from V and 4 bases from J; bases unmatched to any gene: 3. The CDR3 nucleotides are TGCAGCGTTACCGGGACAGGGGCAGATACGCAGTATTTT. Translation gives CSVTGTGADTQYF.

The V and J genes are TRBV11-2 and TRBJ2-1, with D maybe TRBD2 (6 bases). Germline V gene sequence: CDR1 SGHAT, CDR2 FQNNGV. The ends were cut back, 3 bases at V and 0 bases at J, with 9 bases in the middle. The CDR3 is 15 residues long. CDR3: CASSFTSPSYNEQFF. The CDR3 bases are TGTGCCAGCAGCTTTACTAGCCCCTCCTACAATGAGCAGTTCTTC.

The CDR3, as DNA: TGTGCCAGCAGCCAAGCAGCTATGACAGGGACCGGGAAGACCCAGTACTTC. Translated: CASSQAAMTGTGKTQYF. This sequence joins TRBV3-1 (or the pseudogene TRBV3-2) and TRBJ2-5; 7 bases align to TRBD1. The V and J ends lost 1 base and 6 bases, in that order; junction bases with no gene match: 14. CDR1 and CDR2 (germline): LGHDT, YNNKEL (reference sequence). The CDR3 has 17 amino acids.

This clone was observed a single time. In DNA, the CDR3 is TGTGCCAGCAGTCCGCGGCCCTCTGGGGCCAACGTCCTGACTTTC. The encoded protein is CASSPRPSGANVLTF. The V and J genes are TRBV27 and TRBJ2-6; D remains ambiguous. From germline, CDR1 is MNHEY and CDR2 SMNVEV (reference sequence). The length of the CDR3 is 15 residues. Deletions cut 5 bases from V and 0 bases from J, with 8 bases between. Based on the CDR3 plus reference TRBV27 and TRBJ2-6, the full variable domain is EAQVTQNPRYLITVTGKKLTVTCSQNMNHEYMSWYRQDPGLGLRQIYYSMNVEVTDKGDVPEGYKVSRKEKRNFPLILESPSPNQTSLYFCASSPRPSGANVLTFGAGSRLTVL.

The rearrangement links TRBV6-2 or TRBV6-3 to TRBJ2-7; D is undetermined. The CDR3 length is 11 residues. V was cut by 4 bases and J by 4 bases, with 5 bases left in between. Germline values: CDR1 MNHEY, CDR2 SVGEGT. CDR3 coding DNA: TGTGCCAGCAGTTCTAGGTACGAGCAGTACTTC. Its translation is CASSSRYEQYF.

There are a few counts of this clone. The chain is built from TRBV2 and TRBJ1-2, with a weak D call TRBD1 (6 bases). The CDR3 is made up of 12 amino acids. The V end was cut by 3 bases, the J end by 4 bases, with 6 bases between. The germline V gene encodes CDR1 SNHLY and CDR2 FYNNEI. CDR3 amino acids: CASSDRGYGYTF. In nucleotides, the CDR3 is TGTGCCAGCAGTGACAGGGGCTATGGCTACACCTTC.

The CDR3 sequence: CASSPPRAGAPNSYNEQFF. CDR3 in DNA: TGTGCCAGCTCACCACCGCGAGCGGGAGCTCCAAACTCCTACAATGAGCAGTTCTTC. The rearrangement joins TRBV18 to TRBJ2-1; 8 bases match TRBD2. Germline V lookup: CDR1 KGHSH, CDR2 LQKENI. This CDR3 contains 19 residues. The V and J ends lost 0 bases and 0 bases, in that order; junction bases with no gene match: 10.

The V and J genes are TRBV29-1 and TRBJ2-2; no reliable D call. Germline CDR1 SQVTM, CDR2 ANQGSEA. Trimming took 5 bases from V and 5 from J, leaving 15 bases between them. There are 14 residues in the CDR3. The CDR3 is CSVSGSLLTGELFF. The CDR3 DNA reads TGCAGCGTTTCAGGCTCCCTGTTAACCGGGGAGCTGTTTTTT.

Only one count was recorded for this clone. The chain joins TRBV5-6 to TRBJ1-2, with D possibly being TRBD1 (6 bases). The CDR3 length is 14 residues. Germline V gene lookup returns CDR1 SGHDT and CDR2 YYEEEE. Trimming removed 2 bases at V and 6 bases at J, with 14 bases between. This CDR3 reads CASSLTGTTDGYTF. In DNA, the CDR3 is TGTGCCAGCAGCTTAACCGGGACAACAGATGGCTACACCTTC.

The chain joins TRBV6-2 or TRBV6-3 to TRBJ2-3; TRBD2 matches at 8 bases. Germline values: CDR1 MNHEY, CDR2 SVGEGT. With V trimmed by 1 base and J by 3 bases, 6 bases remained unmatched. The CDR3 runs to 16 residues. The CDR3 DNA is TGTGCCAGCAGTTACTTCGGGGGGGGGCCGACAGATACGCAGTATTTT. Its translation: CASSYFGGGPTDTQYF.

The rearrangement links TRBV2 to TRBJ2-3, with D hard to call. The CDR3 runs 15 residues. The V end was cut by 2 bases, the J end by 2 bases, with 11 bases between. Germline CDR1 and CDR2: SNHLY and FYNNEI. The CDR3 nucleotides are TGTGCCAGCAGTGAAAGAGTGACTTACACAGATACGCAGTATTTT. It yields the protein CASSERVTYTDTQYF.

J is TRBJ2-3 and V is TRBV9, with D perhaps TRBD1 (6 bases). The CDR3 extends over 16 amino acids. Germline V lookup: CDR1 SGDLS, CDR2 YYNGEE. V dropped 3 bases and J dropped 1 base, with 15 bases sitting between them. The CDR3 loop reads CASSAQGGIGTDTQYF. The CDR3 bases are TGTGCCAGCAGCGCACAGGGCGGAATCGGCACAGATACGCAGTATTTT.

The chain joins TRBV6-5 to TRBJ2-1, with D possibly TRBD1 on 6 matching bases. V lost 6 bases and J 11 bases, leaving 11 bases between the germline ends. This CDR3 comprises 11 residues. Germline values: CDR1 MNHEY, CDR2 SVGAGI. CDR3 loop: CASREGHQQFF. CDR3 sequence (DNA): TGTGCCAGCAGAGAGGGACATCAGCAGTTCTTC.

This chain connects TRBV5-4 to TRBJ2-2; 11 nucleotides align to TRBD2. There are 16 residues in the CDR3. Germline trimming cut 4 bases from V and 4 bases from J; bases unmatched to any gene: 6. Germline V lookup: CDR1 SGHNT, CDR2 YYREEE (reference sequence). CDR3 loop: CASSPGTSGFTGELFF. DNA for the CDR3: TGTGCCAGCAGCCCCGGGACTAGCGGTTTCACCGGGGAGCTGTTTTTT.